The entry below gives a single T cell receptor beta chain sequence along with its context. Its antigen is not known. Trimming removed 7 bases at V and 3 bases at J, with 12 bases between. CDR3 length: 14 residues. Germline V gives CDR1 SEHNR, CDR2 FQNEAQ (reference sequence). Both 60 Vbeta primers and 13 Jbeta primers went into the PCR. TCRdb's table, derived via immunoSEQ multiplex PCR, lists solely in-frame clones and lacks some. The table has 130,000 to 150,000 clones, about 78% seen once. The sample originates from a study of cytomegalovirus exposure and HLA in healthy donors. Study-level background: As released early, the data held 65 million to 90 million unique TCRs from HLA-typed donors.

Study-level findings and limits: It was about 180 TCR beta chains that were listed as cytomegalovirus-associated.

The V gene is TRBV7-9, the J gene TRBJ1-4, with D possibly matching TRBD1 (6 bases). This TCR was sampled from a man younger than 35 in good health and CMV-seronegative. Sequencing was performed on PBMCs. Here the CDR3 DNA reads TGTGCCAGCACAAGGCGGGGGCCTAATGAAAAACTGTTTTTT. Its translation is CASTRRGPNEKLFF.